This is a list of T cell receptor beta chains from one sample in a study of blood T cell repertoires in COVID-19. Sequencing was performed with immunoSEQ multiplex PCR; in TCRdb, only in-frame clones are kept and a portion is missing. The profile shows approximately 200,000 clones, over 75% of them singletons. The specimen sequenced was peripheral blood. The receptors here all came from a man aged 55 to 69 with acute or convalescent COVID-19. The CDR3 runs from the conserved cysteine through the conserved F or W. A D gene is named only where the DNA matches it firmly. Where a row states a size, it is once, few, many or the class of an expanded clone; other rows omit it.

D,V,size,J,CDR3,DNA
-,TRBV28,-,TRBJ1-6,CASSSTITPRVSPLHF,TGTGCCAGCAGTTCTACGATTACACCCAGGGTTTCACCCCTCCACTTT
TRBD2,TRBV29-1,once,TRBJ2-1,CSVLVSGRTTPLF,TGCAGCGTTTTGGTTAGCGGGAGGACGACTCCGCTCTTC
-,TRBV7-2,-,TRBJ2-3,CASTLAVSDTQYF,TGTGCCAGCACACTAGCTGTCTCAGATACGCAGTATTTT
-,TRBV5-5,few,TRBJ2-3,CASSPGTSTDTQYF,TGTGCCAGCAGCCCTGGGACTAGCACAGATACGCAGTATTTT
-,TRBV5-6,few,TRBJ2-3,CASSSTGTDTQYF,TGTGCCAGCAGCTCTACAGGGACCGATACGCAGTATTTT
TRBD1,TRBV5-1,-,TRBJ2-1,CASSLALGQVHNEQFF,TGCGCCAGCAGCTTGGCGCTGGGACAGGTCCACAATGAGCAGTTCTTC
TRBD1,TRBV10-3,-,TRBJ1-4,CAITPGQGTELFF,TGTGCCATCACCCCGGGACAGGGGACAGAACTGTTTTTT
-,TRBV5-1,-,TRBJ2-4,CASSPIGAGLAKNIQYF,TGCGCCAGCAGCCCAATAGGGGCAGGCCTAGCCAAAAACATTCAGTACTTC
-,TRBV19,-,TRBJ2-6,CASSTPGSGANVLTF,TGTGCCAGTAGTACCCCGGGGTCTGGGGCCAACGTCCTGACTTTC
TRBD1,TRBV14,once,TRBJ2-1,CASSPGTGRNEQFF,TGTGCCAGCAGCCCGGGGACAGGGCGCAATGAGCAGTTCTTC
-,TRBV7-3,few,TRBJ2-2,CASSPRGSGELFF,TGTGCCAGCAGCCCCCGGGGTAGCGGGGAGCTGTTTTTT
TRBD1,TRBV2,many,TRBJ2-7,CASRDRGYEQYF,TGTGCCAGCAGGGACAGGGGTTACGAGCAGTACTTC
TRBD1,TRBV3-1/TRBV3-2,once,TRBJ2-1,CASSQGRWDRVKGRSAGSYNEQFF,TGTGCCAGCAGCCAAGGTCGATGGGACAGGGTTAAGGGAAGATCGGCCGGCTCCTACAATGAGCAGTTCTTC
TRBD1,TRBV7-8,-,TRBJ2-3,CASSTHLFRDSKADTQYF,TGTGCCAGCAGCACCCACTTGTTCCGGGACAGCAAGGCAGATACGCAGTATTTT
TRBD2,TRBV2,-,TRBJ2-7,CASRGLAASGEQYF,TGTGCCAGCCGGGGACTAGCGGCCAGCGGCGAGCAGTACTTC
-,TRBV19,-,TRBJ2-7,CASSIDRDNEQYF,TGTGCCAGTAGTATAGACCGGGACAACGAGCAGTACTTC
-,TRBV7-2,-,TRBJ2-1,CASSLSIRDEQFF,TGTGCCAGCAGCTTATCGATCCGGGATGAGCAGTTCTTC
TRBD1,TRBV28,once,TRBJ1-5,CASKGDSAYSNQPQHF,TGTGCCAGCAAGGGGGACAGCGCATATAGCAATCAGCCCCAGCATTTT
-,TRBV7-9,-,TRBJ2-7,CASSLPGNPYEQYF,TGTGCCAGCAGCTTACCCGGGAACCCCTACGAGCAGTACTTC
TRBD1,TRBV9,once,TRBJ2-5,CASSVDGDRGQETQYF,TGTGCCAGCAGCGTAGATGGGGACAGGGGGCAAGAGACCCAGTACTTC
TRBD1,TRBV18,once,TRBJ1-5,CASSTRDRDRAQHF,TGTGCCAGCTCAACCCGGGACAGGGATAGGGCCCAGCATTTT
-,TRBV7-9,-,TRBJ2-7,CASSFGSGDEQYF,TGTGCCAGCAGCTTTGGTTCCGGGGACGAGCAGTACTTC
-,TRBV3-1/TRBV3-2,-,TRBJ2-3,CASSLSVDTQYF,TGTGCCAGCAGCCTCTCAGTAGATACGCAGTATTTT
-,TRBV11-1,-,TRBJ2-7,CASSLEKPYEQYF,TGTGCCAGCAGCTTAGAGAAGCCCTACGAGCAGTACTTC
-,TRBV2,-,TRBJ2-7,CASGAEDWRDEQYF,TGTGCCAGCGGGGCTGAGGACTGGAGGGACGAGCAGTACTTC
-,TRBV18,-,TRBJ1-3,CASSPRTAHSGNTIYF,TGTGCCAGCTCACCACGAACAGCACACTCTGGAAACACCATATATTTT
-,TRBV7-8,-,TRBJ2-1,CASSLARVNEQFF,TGTGCCAGCAGCTTAGCCAGGGTGAATGAGCAGTTCTTC
TRBD1,TRBV4-2,-,TRBJ2-5,CASTRSGTGGGETQYF,TGTGCCAGCACTCGAAGCGGGACAGGGGGCGGTGAGACCCAGTACTTC
-,TRBV18,-,TRBJ2-5,CASSPPGGARNQETQYF,TGTGCCAGCTCACCACCGGGTGGGGCCAGAAACCAAGAGACCCAGTACTTC
TRBD2,TRBV28,once,TRBJ2-1,CASSLWLAGGWDEQFF,TGTGCCAGCAGTTTATGGCTAGCGGGAGGCTGGGATGAGCAGTTCTTC
-,TRBV9,-,TRBJ2-2,CASTHTGELFF,TGTGCCAGCACTCACACCGGGGAGCTGTTTTTT